Listed below are T cell receptor beta chains from one sample, sequenced in a study of blood T cell repertoires in COVID-19. Sequencing was performed with immunoSEQ multiplex PCR; in TCRdb, only in-frame clones are kept and a portion is missing. Seen here are approximately 440,000 clones, about 85% observed once, and the top ten hold approximately 0.7%. Material: PBMCs or T cells enriched from blood (not recorded which). Source of these receptors: a woman aged 18-30 years who had recovered from COVID-19. Both conserved end residues are part of each CDR3.

TRBV9	TRBJ1-1	CASSVEGEYTEAFF
TRBV7-3	TRBJ1-5	CASTPGTGNQPQHF
TRBV19	TRBJ2-3	CASSIAPSGWSTDTQYF
TRBV4-1	TRBJ2-1	CASSPRGTSYNEQFF
TRBV6-6	TRBJ2-7	CASSRPGSDEQYF
TRBV2	TRBJ2-5	CASTTAFEGHSKRAQYF
TRBV15	TRBJ2-2	CATSSVRDIWETNTGELFF
TRBV4-1	TRBJ2-7	CASSQDGGYEQYF
TRBV30	TRBJ2-3	CAWSFPGLAGGKDTQYF
TRBV4-1	TRBJ2-6	CASSRTGTGGSGANVLTF
TRBV2	TRBJ2-3	CASRRSRVTDTQYF
TRBV14	TRBJ2-1	CASTSSGGAPYNEQFF
TRBV2	TRBJ2-1	CASIYSLPYNEQFF
TRBV18	TRBJ1-3	CASSGGPSGNTIYF
TRBV12-5	TRBJ1-5	CASGSSNQPQHF
TRBV6-5	TRBJ2-3	CATPTGGADTQYF
TRBV4-2	TRBJ1-2	CASSSLPSGPYGYTF
TRBV2	TRBJ1-5	CASNPTGGFNQPQHF
TRBV7-9	TRBJ2-7	CASSREGAYEQYF
TRBV5-1	TRBJ1-1	CASSRQGDRTFF
TRBV18	TRBJ1-4	CASSPWTGTNEKLFF
TRBV12-5	TRBJ1-2	CASGLVLGAGTGYGYTF
TRBV28	TRBJ1-1	CASSLLARPEAFF
TRBV11-2	TRBJ2-7	CASSLVRVPYEQYF
TRBV30	TRBJ1-2	CAWSVQTGRQGYTF
TRBV2	TRBJ2-3	CASDWEADTQYF
TRBV6-5	TRBJ1-4	CASSYRGDEKLFF
TRBV4-1	TRBJ2-1	CASSQDAGGDEQFF
TRBV13	TRBJ1-6	CASSPPTGVHSPLHF
TRBV7-9	TRBJ2-2	CASSSNRGRAGELFF
TRBV18	TRBJ2-1	CASSHTRDRINEQFF
TRBV5-1	TRBJ2-1	CASSLVGQGGDEQFF
TRBV7-9	TRBJ2-3	CASNPTTDTQYF
TRBV7-2	TRBJ1-1	CASRYTGGRGTEAFF
TRBV3-1/TRBV3-2	TRBJ2-1	CASSLRSGGARKFF
TRBV5-5	TRBJ2-3	CASRTAGLAVSTDTQYF
TRBV2	TRBJ2-3	CASRSGHLSTDTQYF
TRBV10-3	TRBJ1-1	CAISVGYLTEAFF
TRBV5-1	TRBJ2-1	CASSSVHEQFF
TRBV20-1	TRBJ1-2	CSASTEAPVGGYTF
TRBV5-1	TRBJ2-3	CASRDSGGAEADTQYF
TRBV2	TRBJ1-3	CASSEWLNSGNTIYF
TRBV28	TRBJ1-4	CASSKAGRVNEKLFF